This T cell receptor beta chain was identified in a study of blood T cell repertoires in COVID-19. Study summary: The origin of the acute and convalescent COVID-19 samples was the United States, Italy and Spain.

Only in-frame clones appear in the TCRdb table, and some are missing; sequencing was by immunoSEQ multiplex PCR. The sample includes roughly 300,000 clones, 65% to 90% of them seen just once. Germline values: CDR1 SQVTM, CDR2 ANQGSEA. CDR3 length: 13 amino acids. The V segment lost 4 bases and the J segment 4 bases; nucleotides outside the gene matches: 4. The sample consisted of peripheral blood. The chain couples TRBV29-1 to TRBJ1-3; TRBD1 aligns across 7 bases. The clonotype comes from a human donor in a cohort sampled during active COVID-19. The CDR3 nucleotides read TGCAGCGTTGGCTGGACAGGCGGAAACACCATATATTTT. Protein sequence: CSVGWTGGNTIYF.